The 12 T cell receptor beta chains below were found in one sample sequenced in a study of Graves' ophthalmopathy and Graves' hyperthyroidism (dated by TCRdb to 2016 to 2018). Data came from an Illumina HiSeq 2000. For repertoire sequencing, the TCR beta CDR3 regions were amplified from RNA transcripts. HTBI primers and the Qiagen OneStep RT-PCR kit were used in a first-round RT-PCR, which was followed by a second-round multiplex PCR, size selection and purification. Using fastp at Q25 and MiXCR, TCRdb reprocessed the public reads and kept productive beta chains. Each entry merges the rows of one CDR3 protein and shows their most common DNA and genes. This sample gives about 390,000 distinct CDR3 sequences in total; about 17% of them show up just once. Jointly, the top ten make up 2.4% of the sample. Sequences were obtained from peripheral blood. Receptors were obtained from an adult woman with stable Graves' hyperthyroidism.

This clonotype was detected many times. V and J are TRBV24-1 and TRBJ2-7; no clear D. Germline V gives CDR1 KGHDR, CDR2 SFDVKD. This CDR3 comprises 15 residues. Trimming took 3 bases from V and 6 from J, leaving 17 bases between them. The CDR3 region is CATSDRAQVDGEQYF. The CDR3 DNA reads as TGTGCCACCAGTGATCGGGCTCAGGTGGACGGCGAGCAGTACTTC.

There are many counts of this clonotype. The gene calls are TRBV29-1 and TRBJ2-6, with D unresolved. The length of the CDR3 is 14 residues. The germline V gene encodes CDR1 SQVTM and CDR2 ANQGSEA. V was clipped by 3 bases and J by 2 bases, with 8 bases between them. The CDR3 bases are TGCAGCGTTGATGCAGCCCCTGGGGCCAACGTCCTGACTTTC. It is translated as CSVDAAPGANVLTF.

This clonotype was observed at least ten times. V and J are TRBV2 and TRBJ2-6; the D gene is possibly TRBD1 (6 bases). V gave up 6 bases and J gave up 0 bases, with 12 bases separating them. The germline V gene has CDR1 SNHLY and CDR2 FYNNEI. This CDR3 has 16 residues. CDR3 DNA sequence: TGTGCCAGCAGCTGGACAGTGCACTCTGGGGCCAACGTCCTGACTTTC. Translated, it gives CASSWTVHSGANVLTF.

This clonotype was picked up many times. The chain uses TRBV2 and TRBJ2-7, with TRBD1 identical over 10 bases. The CDR3 sequence is 12 residues long. The junction had 5 bases not matched to a gene; V was cut back by 3 bases and J by 12 bases. Germline V gives CDR1 SNHLY, CDR2 FYNNEI. The DNA for the CDR3 is TGTGCCAGCAGTGATGACAGGGGGCGCCCGTACTTC. Residues: CASSDDRGRPYF. Filled out from reference TRBV2 and TRBJ2-7, the complete variable domain reads EPEVTQTPSHQVTQMGQEVILRCVPISNHLYFYWYRQILGQKVEFLVSFYNNEISEKSEIFDDQFSVERPDGSNFTLKIRSTKLEDSAMYFCASSDDRGRPYFGPGTRLTVT.

This clonotype has more than one count but fewer than ten. The chain uses TRBV24-1 and TRBJ1-5; maybe TRBD1 (6 bases). Looked up from germline, CDR1 is KGHDR and CDR2 is SFDVKD. The CDR3 has 22 residues. V lost 1 base and J 2 bases, leaving 29 bases between the germline ends. CDR3 protein: CATSDLSVLGGSLIYCNQPQHF. The DNA of the CDR3 is TGTGCCACCAGTGATTTATCGGTCCTCGGGGGCAGCTTGATATACTGCAATCAGCCCCAGCATTTT.

This clonotype was detected a few times. The chain is built from TRBV3-1 and TRBJ2-7; D is unclear. V was cut by 5 bases and J by 1 base, with 12 bases left in between. Germline CDR1 reads LGHDT; CDR2 reads YNNKEL (reference sequence). The CDR3 sequence is 14 residues long. The CDR3 loop reads CASSAVIDSYEQYF. The CDR3 nucleotides are TGTGCCAGCAGCGCAGTCATAGATTCCTACGAGCAGTACTTC.

The sample holds many counts of this clonotype. J is TRBJ2-2 and V is TRBV20-1; D is possibly TRBD1 (6 bases). Looked up from germline, CDR1 is DFQATT and CDR2 is SNEGSKA (reference sequence). This CDR3 spans 14 amino acids. V lost 1 base and J 5 bases, leaving 11 bases between the germline ends. Written as DNA, the CDR3 is TGCAGTGCTAGAGCAGGGGAAGGGACCGGGGAGCTGTTTTTT. This translates into CSARAGEGTGELFF.

This clonotype was recorded at least ten times. The chain is built from TRBV7-2 and TRBJ2-7; TRBD2 matches at 10 bases. This CDR3 spans 15 amino acids. V lost 4 bases and J lost 3; bases outside the gene matches: 6. Germline assignment: CDR1 SGHTA and CDR2 FQGNSA. The CDR3, as DNA: TGTGCCAGCAGCTCTCGGACTAGCGGTGGCTACGAGCAGTACTTC. It yields the protein CASSSRTSGGYEQYF. The variable domain in full, completed from reference TRBV7-2 and TRBJ2-7, reads GAGVSQSPSNKVTEKGKDVELRCDPISGHTALYWYRQSLGQGLEFLIYFQGNSAPDKSGLPSDRFSAERTGGSVSTLTIQRTQQEDSAVYLCASSSRTSGGYEQYFGPGTRLTVT.

This sequence joins TRBV6-2 or TRBV6-3 and TRBJ2-6; D is possibly TRBD1 (6 bases). CDR1 MNHEY and CDR2 SVGEGT come from the germline V gene. Trimming removed 4 bases at V and 0 bases at J, with 7 bases between. CDR3 length equals 15 residues. CDR3 sequence reads: CASSWDNSGANVLTF. CDR3 in DNA: TGTGCCAGCAGTTGGGACAACTCTGGGGCCAACGTCCTGACTTTC.

The chain employs TRBV29-1 and TRBJ2-7, with D possibly being TRBD2 (6 bases). The V gene lost 3 bases and the J gene lost 4 bases, with 10 bases spanning the gap. The germline gives CDR1 SQVTM, CDR2 ANQGSEA. This CDR3 comprises 12 residues. The CDR3 spells CSVETSRYEQYF. In DNA, the CDR3 is TGCAGCGTTGAGACTAGTAGATACGAGCAGTACTTC.

The chain is built from TRBV19 and TRBJ1-1; D call uncertain. Germline values: CDR1 LNHDA, CDR2 SQIVND (reference sequence). CDR3 length: 13 residues. Trimming left V 3 bases short and J 1 base short, with 6 bases between. The CDR3 region is CASSIARNTEAFF. The CDR3 DNA reads as TGTGCCAGTAGTATCGCCAGGAACACTGAAGCTTTCTTT.

This clonotype was detected ten times or more. The CDR3 region is CASSYPGAGTYEQYF. For the CDR3, the DNA is TGTGCCAGCAGTTACCCCGGGGCAGGTACCTACGAGCAGTACTTC. J is TRBJ2-7 and V is TRBV6-2 or TRBV6-3, with D possibly being TRBD1 or TRBD2 (5 bases each). The CDR3 spans 15 residues. With 2 bases removed from V and 2 bases from J, the gap between germline ends came to 13 bases. Germline V CDR1 and CDR2: MNHEY, SVGEGT.